Reported below is one TCR beta chain. Germline CDR1 PRHDT, CDR2 FYEKMQ (reference sequence). V was pared by 0 bases and J by 0 bases, with 6 bases between. This CDR3 is built from 15 residues. This record comes from a study of blood T cell repertoires in COVID-19. As for the study in general: The analysed material was cDNA or gDNA that came from T cells, B-cell-depleted T cells, or PBMCs.

The repertoire was sequenced with immunoSEQ multiplex PCR; TCRdb's copy has only in-frame clones and lacks some. The table records a few hundred thousand clones, more than 70% of them present only once. Which cohort a participant joined came from the clinical history participants gave. This rearrangement joins TRBV13 to TRBJ1-5; D is undetermined. The receptor's source is a young man with acute COVID-19. Sample: PBMCs or T cells enriched from blood (not recorded which). CDR3 sequence reads: CASSLGAVSNQPQHF. The CDR3 bases are TGTGCCAGCAGCTTAGGGGCAGTTAGCAATCAGCCCCAGCATTTT.